A single T cell receptor (beta chain) is shown here with its context. In its sample, this clonotype was seen a few times. It lacks a known antigen. Base qualities are not recorded, but no much larger clone differs from it by a single base. The sample is drawn from a study of T-cell memory formation after mild COVID-19 (dated by TCRdb to the early 2020s). In the study overall: TCR sequence clusters from the two donors were found to be largely donor specific. Two young, previously healthy adult volunteers, one female and one male, were included in the cohort. T-cell clones expanding and contracting after mild COVID-19 in a couple of donors were tracked by longitudinal TCRalpha and TCRbeta repertoire sequencing.

The listed sequencing device is Illumina NovaSeq 6000. cDNA libraries for TCRalpha and TCRbeta were prepared by 5'RACE using constant-segment primers, with sample barcodes and unique molecular identifiers added. Trizol reagent was used to extract RNA from every sample. Amplification of the libraries took two PCR steps, and the second step added a second sample barcode plus Illumina TruSeq adapters. Sequencing of libraries was performed on an Illumina NovaSeq with 2 x 150 bp paired-end reads. As for how the authors treated the data: The reads were demultiplexed and collapsed into UMI-guided consensus sequences using migec v1.2.7. Using mixcr v2.1.11, UMI consensuses were aligned to TRA and TRB V and J templates and then assembled into clonotypes. Expanded or contracted clonotypes were those called significant by both edgeR and NoisET, with noise models trained on biological replicates. edgeR calls used a false discovery rate-adjusted p below 0.01 and a log2 fold-change threshold of 1. As an exploratory analysis of dynamics, max-normalized trajectories of the 1000 most abundant clonotypes were examined by PCA with hierarchical clustering. Separately sequenced CD4+ and CD8+ repertoires were used to assign the CD4 or CD8 phenotype of responding clones. TCRdb reworked the public reads: Q25 trimming with fastp, MiXCR clone assembly, productive beta chains retained. Records with the same CDR3 protein are collapsed into one entry carrying the most frequent genes and DNA. The V and J calls follow TCRdb's processing rather than the paper's. Counted in this sample were about 210,000 distinct CDR3 sequences; roughly 30% of them appeared once. The biggest ten clones account for about an eighth of the sample.

Based on the germline V gene, the CDR1 and CDR2 sequences are SGHRS and YFSETQ. Spanning cysteine to phenylalanine, the CDR3 consists of 17 amino acids. Only the CDR3 part of the read is kept: 51 bases, read in frame from the first base. V is pared back by 4 bases and J by 0 bases, with 14 bases lying between the germline termini. Ficoll-Paque density gradient centrifugation was used to isolate PBMCs. General study outcomes and caveats: From day 15 to 85, contracting clones showed balanced CD4/CD8 phenotypes, whereas a second wave of clones that expanded from day 15 to 37 leaned towards CD4+. Some responding clones were detected in pre-infection memory, suggesting pre-existing cross-reactive memory T cells joined the SARS-CoV-2 response. Whether the second-wave clones peaking on day 37 were SARS-CoV-2 specific was not confirmed. Contracting CD4+ clones were found mainly in CM and EM memory subsets, while CD8+ clones were enriched in EMRA. Only a couple of mild cases were covered by the study, and larger cohorts that include severe cases with pre-infection samples were considered necessary.

Recombination linked TRBV5-1 to TRBJ2-6; the D gene is possibly TRBD1 or TRBD2, each agreeing over 5 bases. The clonotype comes from an adult woman who had mild COVID-19 (a few samples of this study predate the infection). The sample titles of this study are shuffled in the database, so cell type and time point are left out; the donor was told from shared clones. The material sequenced was PBMCs or a T cell subset sorted from them (not recorded which). Read as DNA, the sequence is TGCGCCAGCAGCCGGGGCCCTACTACCTCTGGGGCCAACGTCCTGACTTTC. This is translated as CASSRGPTTSGANVLTF.